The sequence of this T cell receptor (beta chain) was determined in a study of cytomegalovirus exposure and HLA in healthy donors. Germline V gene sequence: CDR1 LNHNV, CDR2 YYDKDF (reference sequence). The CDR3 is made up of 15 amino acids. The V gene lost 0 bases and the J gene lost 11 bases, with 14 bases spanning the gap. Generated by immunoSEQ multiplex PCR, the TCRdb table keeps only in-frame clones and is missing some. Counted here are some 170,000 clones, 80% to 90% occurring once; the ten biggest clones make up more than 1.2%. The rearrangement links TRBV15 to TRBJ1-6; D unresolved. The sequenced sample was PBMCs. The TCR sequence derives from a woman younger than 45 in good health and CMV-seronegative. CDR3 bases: TGTGCCACCAGCAGAGATCGGCAGCGGAAAACACCCCTCCACTTT. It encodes CATSRDRQRKTPLHF.